The TCR beta chain under discussion was sequenced for a study of cytomegalovirus exposure and HLA in healthy donors (dated 2017 in TCRdb). For the wider study: An earlier analysis of roughly 500 of the donors reported about 290 Gb of sequence data and around 110 million unique TCR beta sequences from roughly 200 million T cells. Using immunosequencing, the study profiled T cell repertoires from about 610 subjects and related those repertoires to cytomegalovirus serostatus. Across 398 genotyped donors of the cohort, an average of roughly 250,000 unique TCR beta nucleotide sequences per donor were sequenced, and roughly 18% of those sequences were non-productive. Donor age, sex, ethnicity and CMV serostatus were collected together with the repertoire data. All discovery cohort repertoires had been generated using a single sequencing platform. The number of typed donors differed by locus: roughly 629-640 for A, B, C, DRB1 and DQB1; 522 for DQA1; 600 to 610 for DPA1; and 450 to 480 for DPB1. An early release that covered fewer than 800 HLA-typed donors contained approximately 300 gigabases of sequencing data and roughly 84 million unique TCR sequences. A handful of DR-DQ haplotypes were handled as single units for association and clustering because linkage in the cohort was strong. The study was designed to test whether signatures of past pathogen exposure could be identified by cataloging public T cell receptors. Genome-wide SNP genotypes for about 60% of the 666 donors were used in a later genetic analysis, which treated that subset as a discovery cohort. Along with the roughly 670-subject first cohort, a separate validation cohort of roughly 110 different subjects was used. Class I and class II HLA loci were covered by the typing at four-digit resolution. To study patterns of TCR occurrence, a later analysis re-analyzed previously published TCR beta repertoires from 600 to 750 donors and added high-resolution HLA genotyping. High-throughput TCR immunosequencing, statistical association of individual TCRs with disease status, and machine learning were combined to predict cytomegalovirus infection status. The later analysis used no new phenotypic data to find candidate immune exposures, relying instead on TCR beta sequences and their occurrence across donors. To decide whether each TCR beta V gene segment behaved as functional or pseudogenic, an earlier analysis of fewer than 750 of the donors relied on high-throughput TCR beta sequencing. The genetic ancestry cluster associated with self-reported Caucasian donors included 81% of the roughly 410 genotyped donors. Overall study results and their limits: Some IMGT-functional V segments, including TRBV6-2 and TRBV6-3, could not be distinguished by the 87-base-pair reads and were therefore excluded. In a later analysis, several top co-occurrence clusters were reported to appear linked to parvovirus B19, influenza, CMV and Epstein-Barr virus. When HLA alleles, especially DR and DQ, strongly co-occurred, TCR associations were difficult to assign to individual alleles. V-gene and J-gene trimming of TCR beta chains was associated with a missense DCLRE1C variant in a later genetic analysis, and the association was replicated in an independent cohort. The earlier analysis of 587 of the donors excluded over 15 rarely observed V segments, including chromosome 9 orphons, because counts were too low. The only immune exposure information available for the cohort was CMV serostatus. Presence/absence analyses assumed roughly uniform sequencing depth across donors, an assumption that may not hold. According to a later genetic analysis, donors in an Asian-associated ancestry cluster had fewer N-insertions in productive TCRs than the approximately 690-donor mean. A group of highly shared sequence variants was considered likely to be a technical artifact of the sequencing pipeline. In a later analysis, TCR association rates were found to vary across HLA loci, with the most associated TCRs seen for DRB1 alleles and the fewest for HLA-C alleles. A total of fewer than 200 TCR beta chains were listed by the study as associated with cytomegalovirus. Broadly in line with IMGT annotations, most TCR beta V segments showed up in productive rearrangements about 87% or about 30% of the time in an earlier analysis of approximately 640 of the donors. Because some donors lacked HLA typing at each locus, the association tests relied only on the typed subset. A further reported finding was that TCR beta sequences accurately predicted the HLA-A and HLA-B alleles for most subjects in the first cohort. Cytomegalovirus status was reported to be diagnosed by the classifier with high specificity and sensitivity in both the original and validation cohorts. In vitro tests confirmed that a few of the cytomegalovirus-associated TCR beta chains recognize cytomegalovirus antigens. Only TCR beta chains were sequenced in this cohort, and the absence of alpha or paired-chain data limited detectable features. A later analysis associated about 17,000 TCR beta sequences with specific HLA alleles at a false discovery rate of 0.05. According to the authors, the approach could potentially be generalized to other disease states and immunological phenotypes. Linkage disequilibrium might explain the correlated functional status among segregating V segments, but an unknown experimental factor could not be excluded. Across donors, most TCR sequences were observed very rarely, whereas some public TCRs were present in many individuals. Compared with equally common non-associated chains, HLA-associated TCR beta chains in a later analysis were more clonally expanded and had lower generation probabilities. In a later analysis, most CMV-associated TCR beta chains were found to appear HLA-restricted, with HLA associations seemingly driven largely by CMV exposure.

Per the germline V gene (reference sequence), SEHNR is the CDR1 and FQNEAQ is the CDR2. V is pared back by 4 bases and J by 8 bases, with 18 bases lying between the germline termini. The cysteine opens and the phenylalanine closes a CDR3 of 15 amino acids. Just the 45-base CDR3 DNA is kept, in frame starting at base 1. Library prep was done by the immunoSEQ multiplex PCR assay. The multiplex PCR relied on a mix of 60 forward primers for TCR Vbeta segments and 13 reverse primers for TCR Jbeta segments. Amplification of the CDR3 region of rearranged TCR beta genes was performed with a multiplex PCR assay on genomic DNA. On the Illumina HiSeq System, the amplified TCR beta libraries were sequenced as 87-base-pair reads. Under the source paper's analysis protocol: A later analysis tallied 70 million to 100 million unique TCR beta chains across the 600 to 700 repertoires, and around 10 million of those chains were shared by two or more donors. Raw reads were error-corrected and collapsed into unique sequences by a nearest-neighbor algorithm in which closely related sequences were merged to remove PCR and sequencing errors. Alignment of CDR3 sequences to IMGT reference sequences was used to assign V, D and J gene segments. For a sequence to be retained, at least a six-nucleotide match to both a V gene segment and a J gene segment was required. Rearrangements were classified as productive when the CDR3 lacked stop codons and remained in frame with V and J, and all other rearrangements were classified as non-productive. Following IMGT convention, CDR3 was defined as the stretch from the second conserved V-encoded cysteine up to the conserved J-encoded phenylalanine. Sequences without an unambiguous match to a single V gene segment were excluded from the earlier analysis of a few hundred of the donors. An earlier analysis of several hundred of the donors called V segments functional above 56.7% productive rearrangements and segregating when the between-donor standard deviation exceeded 5%. A statistical classification framework was built to diagnose cytomegalovirus status from the catalog of TCR beta chain sequences. V and J gene assignment, in a later analysis, came from comparing TCR nucleotide sequences with IMGT/GENE-DB human TR gene sequences. Using the TCRdist pipeline, a later analysis assigned CDR3 sequences along with most-parsimonious VDJ recombination scenarios. In a later analysis, every TCR beta chain was defined by the combination of its CDR3 amino acid sequence and its V-gene family, and reads without a unique V-gene family were dropped. As a way to deal with suspected cross-contamination and a sequencing artifact, a later analysis dropped approximately 570 nucleotide sequences that were highly shared and had low generation probability. A later analysis calculated a clonal expansion index for each public chain from normalized within-repertoire ranks of inferred template counts. In a later analysis, generation probabilities were computed with a VDJ recombination model fitted to out-of-frame rearrangements, and the resulting probabilities were checked against IGoR. Hypergeometric tests were used in a later analysis to score TCR-TCR, TCR-HLA and TCR-CMV co-occurrence, with a repertoire-size bias correction applied to the TCR pairs. False discovery rates were estimated in a later analysis by permuting HLA or CMV assignments 20 times. In a later analysis, co-occurring TCRs were grouped with DBSCAN, and TCRdist sequence similarity was added when clustering was performed within HLA-allele-positive subsets. For co-occurrence clustering, repertoires with fewer than 30,000 or more than 120,000 public chains were excluded, along with roughly five repertoires with anomalous nucleotide sharing. TCRdb re-hosts the immuneACCESS table, in-frame sequences only. Its copies lack some clones; in the studies checked, an unresolved V gene accounts for under half of them, and the cause for the rest is not known. V and J calls plus clone size are reproduced from that table; the DNA served to infer D and trimming. The sample has 85,000 to 120,000 clones on record, more than 65% of them singletons. The ten largest clones represent 0.79% of the sample.

Details on this clone: No antigen is known for it. No much larger clonotype is one base removed from it; base qualities were not supplied.

The cohort comprised some 700 healthy bone marrow donors. Cohort members were all nominally healthy when sampled, although unrecorded immune exposures were likely present. The donor was CMV seronegative and belonged to the group of 350 or so seronegative cohort members. A peripheral blood sample was collected from each donor, and TCR beta sequencing was performed on peripheral blood mononuclear cells. Genomic DNA extraction from the blood cell samples was performed with the Qiagen DNeasy Blood Extraction Kit. The material sequenced was PBMCs. This sequence uses TRBV7-9 and TRBJ1-3; possibly the D gene is TRBD1, per 6 matching bases. The TCR sequence derives from a boy aged 5 to 17 in good health and CMV-seronegative. The nucleotide sequence reads TGTGCCAGCAGCTCCCTCACAGGGATTGAACACACCATATATTTT. Protein translation: CASSSLTGIEHTIYF.